This entry describes one T cell receptor beta chain. The data derive from a study of blood T cell repertoires in COVID-19. Looking at the study overall: COVID-19 samples collected from the United States, Italy and Spain covered acute and convalescent phases. PBMCs, B-cell-depleted T cells, or T cells provided the cDNA or gDNA that made up the material.

This CDR3 has 14 amino acids. Germline V CDR1 and CDR2: KGHSH, LQKENI. The germline V and J ends were trimmed by 3 bases and 3 bases, with 11 bases remaining between them. Original analysis: Estimation of nucleated cell counts was performed using reference gene primer amplification. Generated by immunoSEQ multiplex PCR, the TCRdb table keeps only in-frame clones and is missing some. D and trimming come from the DNA, and the V and J calls and clone size come from that table. Here the sample spans 84,000 or so clones, over 80% being singletons. This chain uses TRBV18 with TRBJ1-2; weak D call: TRBD1 (6 bases). This clonotype was sampled from a woman in her 70s with active or convalescent COVID-19. Material for sequencing was peripheral blood. The CDR3 region has the DNA TGTGCCAGCTCACCCAACAGGGATTACTATGGCTACACCTTC. Protein sequence: CASSPNRDYYGYTF.